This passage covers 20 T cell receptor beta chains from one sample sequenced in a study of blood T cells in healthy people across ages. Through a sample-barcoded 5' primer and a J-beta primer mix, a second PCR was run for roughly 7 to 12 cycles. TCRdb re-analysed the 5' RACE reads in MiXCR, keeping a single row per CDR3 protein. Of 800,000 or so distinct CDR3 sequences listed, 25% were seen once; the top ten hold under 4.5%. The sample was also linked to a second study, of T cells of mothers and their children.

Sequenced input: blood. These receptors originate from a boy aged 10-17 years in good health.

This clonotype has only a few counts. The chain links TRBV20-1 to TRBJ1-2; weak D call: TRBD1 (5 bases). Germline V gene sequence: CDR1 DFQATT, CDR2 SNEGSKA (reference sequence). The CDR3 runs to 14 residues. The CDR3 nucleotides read TGCAGGGGGGTTAGGGACGGAACTAACTATGGCTACACCTTC. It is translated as CRGVRDGTNYGYTF.

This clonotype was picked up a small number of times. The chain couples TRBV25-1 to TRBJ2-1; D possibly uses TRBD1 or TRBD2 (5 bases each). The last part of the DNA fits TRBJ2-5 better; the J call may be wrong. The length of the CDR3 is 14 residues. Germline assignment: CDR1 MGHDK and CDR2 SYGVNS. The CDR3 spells CASSAREFVPTQYF. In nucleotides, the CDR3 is TGTGCCAGCAGTGCCAGGGAGTTTGTTCCGACCCAGTACTTC.

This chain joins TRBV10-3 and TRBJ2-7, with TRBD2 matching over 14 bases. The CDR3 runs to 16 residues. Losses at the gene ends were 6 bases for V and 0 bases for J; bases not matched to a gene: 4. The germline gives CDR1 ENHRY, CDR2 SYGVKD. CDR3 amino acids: CAIRGLAGVNSYEQYF. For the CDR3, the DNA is TGTGCCATCAGGGGACTAGCGGGAGTGAACTCCTACGAGCAGTACTTC.

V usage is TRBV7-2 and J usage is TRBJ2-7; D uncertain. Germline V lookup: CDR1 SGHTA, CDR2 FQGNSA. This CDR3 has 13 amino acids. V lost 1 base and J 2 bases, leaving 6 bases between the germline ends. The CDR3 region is CASSLDHTYEQYF. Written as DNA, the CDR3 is TGTGCCAGCAGCTTAGACCATACCTACGAGCAGTACTTC.

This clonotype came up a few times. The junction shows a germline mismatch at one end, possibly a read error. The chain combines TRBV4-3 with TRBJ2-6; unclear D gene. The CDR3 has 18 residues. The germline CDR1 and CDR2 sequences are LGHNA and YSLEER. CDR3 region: CASSQDRFIRSEANVLTF. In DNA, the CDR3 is TGCGCCAGCAGCCAAGATCGATTTATCCGGTCTGAGGCCAACGTCCTGACTTTC.

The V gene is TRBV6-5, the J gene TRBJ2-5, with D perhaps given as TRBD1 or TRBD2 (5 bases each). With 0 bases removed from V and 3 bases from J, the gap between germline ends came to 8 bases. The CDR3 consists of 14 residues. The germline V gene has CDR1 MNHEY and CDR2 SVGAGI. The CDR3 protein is CASSYSGGEETQYF. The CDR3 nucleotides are TGTGCCAGCAGTTACTCTGGGGGAGAAGAGACCCAGTACTTC.

This CDR3 reads CASSPDTEEDSQYF. CDR3 sequence (DNA): TGTGCCAGCAGCCCGGACACGGAGGAGGATAGCCAGTACTTC. The chain links TRBV7-9 to TRBJ2-5; D is tentatively TRBD1 or TRBD2 (5 bases each). CDR3 length: 14 residues. Deletions cut 5 bases from V and 10 bases from J, with 20 bases between. Looked up from germline, CDR1 is SEHNR and CDR2 is FQNEAQ (reference sequence).

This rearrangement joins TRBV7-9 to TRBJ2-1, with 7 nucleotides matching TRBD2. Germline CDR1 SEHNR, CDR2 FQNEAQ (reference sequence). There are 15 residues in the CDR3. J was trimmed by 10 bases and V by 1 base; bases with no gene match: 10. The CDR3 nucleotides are TGTGCCAGCAGCTTAGAGCGGGGTGGGGCGACAGAGCAGTTCTTC. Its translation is CASSLERGGATEQFF.

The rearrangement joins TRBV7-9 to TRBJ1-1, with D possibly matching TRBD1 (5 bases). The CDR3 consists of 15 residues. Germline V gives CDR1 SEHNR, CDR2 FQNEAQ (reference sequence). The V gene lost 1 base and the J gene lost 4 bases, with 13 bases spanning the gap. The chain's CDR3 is CASSLVRGQGTEAFF. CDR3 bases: TGTGCCAGCAGCTTAGTTAGGGGTCAGGGCACTGAAGCTTTCTTT.

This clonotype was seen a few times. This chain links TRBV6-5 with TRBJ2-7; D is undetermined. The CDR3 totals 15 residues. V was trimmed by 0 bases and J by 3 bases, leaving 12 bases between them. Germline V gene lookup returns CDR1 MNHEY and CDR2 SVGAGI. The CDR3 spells CASSYSGANHYEQYF. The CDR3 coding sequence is TGTGCCAGCAGTTACTCGGGTGCGAACCACTACGAGCAGTACTTC.

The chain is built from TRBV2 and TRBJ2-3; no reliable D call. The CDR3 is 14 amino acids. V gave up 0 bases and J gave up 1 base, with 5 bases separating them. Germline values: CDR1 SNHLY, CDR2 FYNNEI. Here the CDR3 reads CASSEAPGTDTQYF. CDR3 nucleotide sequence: TGTGCCAGCAGTGAAGCGCCCGGCACAGATACGCAGTATTTT.

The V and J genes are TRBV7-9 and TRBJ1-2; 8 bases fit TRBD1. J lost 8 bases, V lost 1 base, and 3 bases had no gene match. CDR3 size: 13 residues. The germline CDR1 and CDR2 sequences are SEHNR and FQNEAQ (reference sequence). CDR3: CASSLGQGIGYTF. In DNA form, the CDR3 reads TGTGCCAGCAGCTTAGGACAGGGGATCGGCTACACCTTC.

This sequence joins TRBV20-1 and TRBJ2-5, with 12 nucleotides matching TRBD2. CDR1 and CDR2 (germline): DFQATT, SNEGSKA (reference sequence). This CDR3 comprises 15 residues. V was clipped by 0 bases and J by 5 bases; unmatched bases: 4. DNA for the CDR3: TGCAGTGCTAGAGATTTCCTAGCGGGAGGGGAGACCCAGTACTTC. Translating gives CSARDFLAGGETQYF.

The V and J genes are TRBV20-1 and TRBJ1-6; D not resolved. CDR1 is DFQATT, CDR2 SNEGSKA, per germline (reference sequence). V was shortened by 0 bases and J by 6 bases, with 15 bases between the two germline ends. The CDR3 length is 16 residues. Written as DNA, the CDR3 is TGCAGTGCTAGAGAGGGTGATTTCTTTGCTAATTCACCCCTCCACTTT. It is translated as CSAREGDFFANSPLHF.

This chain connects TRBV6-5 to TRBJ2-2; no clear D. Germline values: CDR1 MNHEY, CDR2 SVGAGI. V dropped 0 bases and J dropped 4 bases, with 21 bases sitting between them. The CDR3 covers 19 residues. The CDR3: CASSYSALATTESTGELFF. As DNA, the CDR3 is TGTGCCAGCAGTTACTCCGCTTTGGCGACAACCGAAAGCACCGGGGAGCTGTTTTTT.

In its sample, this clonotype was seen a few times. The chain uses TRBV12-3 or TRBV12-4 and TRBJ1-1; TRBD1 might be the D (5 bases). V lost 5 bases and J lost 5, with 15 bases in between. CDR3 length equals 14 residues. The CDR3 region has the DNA TGTGCCAGCAGTCTAAACGGGGGAGGGACTGAAGCTTTCTTT. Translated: CASSLNGGGTEAFF.

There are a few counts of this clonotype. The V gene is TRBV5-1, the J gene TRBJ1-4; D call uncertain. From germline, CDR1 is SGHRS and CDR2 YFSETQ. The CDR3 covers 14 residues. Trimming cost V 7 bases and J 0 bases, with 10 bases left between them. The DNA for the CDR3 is TGCGCCAGCCGCCCGGATGCAACTAATGAAAAACTGTTTTTT. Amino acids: CASRPDATNEKLFF.

DNA for the CDR3: TGCAGTGCTCATCCCGCGGGGACACGGAACACTGAAGCTTTCTTT. Translation: CSAHPAGTRNTEAFF. The chain links TRBV20-1 to TRBJ1-1; a possible D gene is TRBD1 (6 bases). Germline lookup yields CDR1 DFQATT and CDR2 SNEGSKA (reference sequence). V lost 5 bases, J lost 1 base, and 17 bases lay in between. The CDR3 is 15 residues long.

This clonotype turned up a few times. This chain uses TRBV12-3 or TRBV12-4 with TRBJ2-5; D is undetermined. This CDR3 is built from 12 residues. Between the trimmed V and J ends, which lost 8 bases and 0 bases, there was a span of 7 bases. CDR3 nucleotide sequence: TGTGCCAGCCATGGTGACCAAGAGACCCAGTACTTC. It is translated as CASHGDQETQYF.

The CDR3 protein is CAISPPDRAYEQYF. CDR3 coding DNA: TGTGCCATCAGTCCTCCCGACAGAGCCTACGAGCAGTACTTC. The chain employs TRBV10-3 and TRBJ2-7; possibly TRBD1 for D (5 bases). V lost 5 bases, J lost 2 bases, and 13 bases lay in between. CDR1 and CDR2 (germline): ENHRY, SYGVKD. The length of the CDR3 is 14 residues.